This is a list of T cell receptor beta chains from one sample in a study of blood T cells in healthy people across ages. TCRdb processed the 5' RACE reads anew with MiXCR; each CDR3 protein has one entry. The sample holds some 1.6 million distinct CDR3 sequences, about 35% seen once. Sequenced input: blood. All receptors derive from a woman aged 30 to 39 in good health. The CDR3 runs from the conserved cysteine through the conserved F or W. A D gene is named only where the DNA matches it firmly. Expanded clones are given a class, and other clones once, few, many or no size at all.

v_gene	j_gene	abundance	d_gene	CDR3nt	CDR3aa
TRBV20-1	TRBJ1-1	.	.	TGCAGTCCCCTAGGTACTGAAGCTTTCTTT	CSPLGTEAFF
TRBV7-8	TRBJ2-3	.	TRBD1	TGTGCCAGCAGGCCCGGGACAGGCACAGATATGCAGTATTTT	CASRPGTGTDMQYF
TRBV5-1	TRBJ2-5	few	TRBD2	TGCGCCAGCAGCTCTCCGGGACTATGGACCCAGTACTTC	CASSSPGLWTQYF
TRBV14	TRBJ2-5	.	.	TGTGCCAGCAGCCAAAGACCCAGCCGACTCTACGAGCGGTACTTC	CASSQRPSRLYERYF
TRBV7-2	TRBJ2-7	.	.	TGTGCCAGCAGCTTAGGGTGGCAGGCCCGCGAGCAGTACTTC	CASSLGWQAREQYF
TRBV7-9	TRBJ2-7	few	.	TGTGCCAGCAGCTTACCCGAGGACCCATACGATTACGAGCAGTACTTC	CASSLPEDPYDYEQYF
TRBV28	TRBJ2-7	few	.	TGTGCCAGCAGTTCTCCATTGGGTGTGACCATTTACGAGCAGTACTTC	CASSSPLGVTIYEQYF
TRBV6-2/TRBV6-3	TRBJ1-5	.	.	TGTGCCAGCGCCCTTCGTGTGAGGACAAGGGGACCTAATCAGCCCCAGCATTTT	CASALRVRTRGPNQPQHF
TRBV6-6	TRBJ2-7	few	.	TGTGCCAGCAGTCCCGGACAGATCCCCTCCTACGAGCAGTACTTC	CASSPGQIPSYEQYF
TRBV28	TRBJ2-5	.	.	TGTGCGAGTGCACAGCTTCGGCAGACCCAGTACTTC	CASAQLRQTQYF
TRBV5-6	TRBJ2-7	.	TRBD2	TGTGCCAGCAGCTTGGGGCCTGCGGGGGGCTCCTGCGAGCAGTACTTC	CASSLGPAGGSCEQYF
TRBV12-3/TRBV12-4	TRBJ1-2	few	.	TGTGCCAGCGCCGTCGGAACGGGGGGCTACACCTTC	CASAVGTGGYTF
TRBV7-8	TRBJ1-6	few	.	TGTGCCAGCAGCTTAGTGGTGGGGGCAAGATCACCCCTCCACTTT	CASSLVVGARSPLHF
TRBV11-1	TRBJ1-1	.	.	TGTGCCAGCAGCCCTTGGACACCCCGGGTGGATTGGGTGGGGAAGGGCCCAGGAGCTTTCTTT	CASSPWTPRVDWVGKGPGAFF
TRBV5-6	TRBJ2-2	many	.	TGTGCCAGCAGCTTCGGTTCAGGGCACACCGGGGAGCTGTTTTTT	CASSFGSGHTGELFF
TRBV5-1	TRBJ2-1	.	.	TGCGCCAGCAGCCCCGGAGGGGTTTGGAATGAGCAGTTCTTC	CASSPGGVWNEQFF
TRBV2	TRBJ2-6	.	.	TGTGCCAGCAGTGATAGCGGTCACTCTGGGGCCAACGTCCTGACTTTC	CASSDSGHSGANVLTF
TRBV6-2/TRBV6-3	TRBJ2-5	.	.	TGTGCCAGCAGTTACCCGACTAAGAAATTCGGAGAGACCCAGTACTTC	CASSYPTKKFGETQYF
TRBV10-3	TRBJ2-3	.	TRBD1	TGTGCCATCAGTGTGGGGACAGGGGCCACAGATACGCAGTATTTT	CAISVGTGATDTQYF
TRBV29-1	TRBJ2-6	many	TRBD1	TGCAGCGTTGAAGTTGGGACAGGGGGCGCAGGGGCCAACGTCCTGACTTTC	CSVEVGTGGAGANVLTF
TRBV6-1	TRBJ1-5	.	.	TGTGCCAGCAGTCCTAGAGTGGGGGGGTATCAGCCCCAGCATTTT	CASSPRVGGYQPQHF
TRBV5-1	TRBJ1-4	.	.	TGCGCCAGCAGCTTGGCCCCAAACAGGGATCTCGATGAAAAACTGTTTTTT	CASSLAPNRDLDEKLFF
TRBV21-1	TRBJ1-6	.	.	TGTGCCAGCAGCCTACCCATTAGGAGGAATTCACCCCTCCACTTT	CASSLPIRRNSPLHF
TRBV7-9	TRBJ1-2	.	.	TGTGCCAGCAGCCCGAGTAGGAGTGAGTACTATGGCTACACCTTC	CASSPSRSEYYGYTF
TRBV10-1	TRBJ2-7	once	.	TGCGCCAGCAGTGAGTCAAGGGACAAGCATCCGTCCTACGAGCAGTACTTC	CASSESRDKHPSYEQYF
TRBV18	TRBJ1-2	.	.	TGTGCCAGCGCACCAGGCCCGCGCTATGGCTACACCTTC	CASAPGPRYGYTF
TRBV27	TRBJ2-7	few	.	TGTGCCAGCAGCAAAAACGGTGGTATCTACGAGCAGTACTTC	CASSKNGGIYEQYF
TRBV20-1	TRBJ2-7	.	.	TGCAGTGCATCCGGACGGGCCCCCGAGCAGTACTTC	CSASGRAPEQYF
TRBV29-1	TRBJ2-1	.	TRBD2	TGTAGCGTTGTCGTGACTAGCGGGAGCTCCTACAATGAGCAGTTCTTC	CSVVVTSGSSYNEQFF